This TCR beta chain was recorded in a study of shared clonotypes between healthy human individuals. Repertoires were generated with immunoSEQ multiplex PCR, while TCRdb's copy carries only in-frame clones and drops some. The table shows 2 million to 2.5 million clones, with just under 95% occurring only once. The CDR3 sequence is 17 residues long. Looked up from germline, CDR1 is MGHRA and CDR2 is YSYEKL. V lost 0 bases, J lost 2 bases, and 8 bases stayed unmatched. Researchers partitioned CD4+ cells into CD45RA+ naive and CD45RA-negative memory subsets. Study-wide findings and caveats: Estimated richness was generally greater in naive than memory subsets.

Of note for this clone: As yet, its antigen is unknown.

This TCR was sampled from a young man in good health. Some clones in this sample may be carry-over from other donors' samples. What was sequenced was naive CD4+ T cells from PBMCs. This sample's subset: CD45RA+ positively selected. The chain couples TRBV4-1 to TRBJ2-7; TRBD1 matches at 9 bases. Here the CDR3 DNA reads TGCGCCAGCAGCCAAGAGCCGATCGGACAGGGGCCCTACGAGCAGTACTTC. Translation gives CASSQEPIGQGPYEQYF.